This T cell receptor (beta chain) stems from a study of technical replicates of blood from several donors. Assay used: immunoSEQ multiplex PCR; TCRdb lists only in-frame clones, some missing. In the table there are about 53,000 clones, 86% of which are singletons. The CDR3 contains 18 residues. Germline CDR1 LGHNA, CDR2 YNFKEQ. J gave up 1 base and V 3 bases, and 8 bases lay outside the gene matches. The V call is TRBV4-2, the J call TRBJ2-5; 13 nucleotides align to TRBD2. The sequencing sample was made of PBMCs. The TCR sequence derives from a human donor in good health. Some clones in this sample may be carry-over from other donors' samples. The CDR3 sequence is CASSQTTSGGAPQETQYF. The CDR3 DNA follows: TGTGCCAGCAGCCAGACTACTAGCGGGGGGGCTCCCCAAGAGACCCAGTACTTC.